The clone carrying this TCR beta chain was counted between two and nine times. Its matching antigen is unknown. For sorted subsets, about 0.2 ug DNA per replicate equaled 33,000 or so T cell genomes. Data came from immunoSEQ multiplex PCR; TCRdb stores just in-frame clones and leaves some out. The data show around 940,000 clones, about 80% seen once. The data originate from a study of shared clonotypes between healthy human individuals. Study-wide points: Between several donors, naive CD4 clonotypes were shared at a level of around 5.1%.

The length of the CDR3 is 14 residues. V was cut by 8 bases and J by 7 bases, with 15 bases left in between. Germline V gives CDR1 MNHEY, CDR2 SMNVEV (reference sequence). The receptor comes from a man between 18 and 35 years old in good health. The genes are TRBV27 and TRBJ1-6; D ambiguous. Sample: memory CD4+ T cells sorted from blood. Subset of the sample: CD45RA-negative fraction. The CDR3 sequence: CASAWAGLNSPLHF. The CDR3 nucleotides read TGTGCCAGCGCTTGGGCGGGGTTGAATTCACCCCTCCACTTT.